Given below is one T cell receptor beta chain in context. This clonotype was observed a few times. Which antigen it targets is not known. Base quality data are lacking; no much larger clone is found one base away. This sample's time point label indicates: healthy volunteer bleed at 2 weeks. Unfractionated whole blood was collected in Tempus Blood RNA tubes, and total RNA was extracted from that blood. Five or six healthy volunteers served as TCR sequencing controls and were bled at day 0, 2 weeks and 6 weeks. The data belong to a study of human T cells and chemical hapten exposure (dated by TCRdb to about 2021). Turning to the overall study: The libraries were sequenced as a pool, and the TCR yield per sample differed mostly because of small variations in library volumes within the pool. Peripheral blood TCR repertoire changes were tracked in vivo in alopecia patients during primary and secondary sensitization to the hapten diphenylcyclopropenone (DPC). For every blood RNA sample, sequencing covered both the TCR alpha and TCR beta chains. Paper-wide results and their limitations: After repeated subsampling, the strength of the expansion versus patch-test correlation and the threshold at which it became significant changed. DPC sensitization did not change the number of TCRs with a frequency above 1 in 1000, and there was no evidence of changes in global repertoire structure.

V gives up 4 bases and J gives up 0 bases, and the segment between their germline ends measures 13 bases. The CDR3, from cysteine to phenylalanine, totals 15 residues. The CDR3 DNA has 45 bases and is translated from base 1. According to the germline V gene, CDR1 reads MNHNS and CDR2 reads SASEGT. To prepare the library, RACE was applied. The instrument given in TCRdb is NextSeq 500. Library preparation attached unique molecular identifiers to individual cDNA molecules for quantitative, reproducible TCR counting. As for the authors' bioinformatics: The median number of TCRs per sample was 95,638, ranging from about 23,224 to 750,000. The Decombinator software suite was used to annotate V, J and CDR3 in the TCR reads. For the PS versus PT1 abundance plots, all samples were subsampled to the same number of TCRs (28,000). Expanded TCRs were defined as absent before sensitization and observed at least eight times at the 2-week time point. TCRdb redid the processing of the public reads, applying fastp at Q25 and MiXCR, and retained in-frame beta chains. Each entry is one CDR3 protein sequence, shown with its most common DNA and genes. The V and J calls reflect TCRdb's pipeline rather than the authors' work. Within this sample are just over 90,000 distinct CDR3 sequences, with just under 9% of them counted one time only. 2.9% of the sample rests with the top ten.

The source is a female donor in good health. Some clones in this sample may be carry-over from other donors' samples. Input material: whole blood. The rearranged segments are TRBV6-1 and TRBJ2-7, and perhaps TRBD2 as D gene, on 5 matching bases. CDR3 protein: CASSAPPGNSYEQYF. Here is the DNA: TGTGCCAGCAGTGCGCCCCCGGGAAACTCCTACGAGCAGTACTTC.